A single sample gave rise to the 16 T cell receptor beta chains below, sequenced in a study of T cell changes during pregnancy in multiple sclerosis. The repertoire was sequenced with immunoSEQ multiplex PCR; TCRdb's copy has only in-frame clones and lacks some. The table lists tens of thousands of clones, about nine tenths of them singletons. Specimen: peripheral blood, collected in the third trimester of pregnancy. These receptors originate from a female donor in good health, enrolled as a control in a pregnancy study.

In its sample, this clone was seen once. The V call is TRBV6-6, the J call TRBJ1-1, with 8 bases identical to TRBD1. The CDR3 covers 16 residues. J was trimmed by 4 bases and V by 6 bases; bases with no gene match: 13. The germline V gene encodes CDR1 MNHNY and CDR2 SVGAGI (reference sequence). CDR3 DNA: TGTGCCAGCAGAATTACGCAGGGGGCGCGGGGCACTGAAGCTTTCTTT. This codes for CASRITQGARGTEAFF.

This sequence joins TRBV2 and TRBJ2-7; 7 positions agree with TRBD1. CDR3 size: 13 residues. The germline V gene encodes CDR1 SNHLY and CDR2 FYNNEI. V lost 7 bases, J lost 2 bases, and 5 bases stayed unmatched. Here the CDR3 DNA reads TGTGCCAGCACCGGGACAGTAACCTACGAGCAGTACTTC. Translated: CASTGTVTYEQYF.

The CDR3 here is CASSKAGGNNEQFF. As DNA, the CDR3 is TGTGCCAGCAGCAAAGCGGGGGGGAACAATGAGCAGTTCTTC. J is TRBJ2-1 and V is TRBV11-3; 10 nucleotides agree with TRBD2. From germline, CDR1 is SGHNT and CDR2 YENEEA. The length of the CDR3 is 14 residues. Trimming removed 5 bases from V and 5 bases from J; junction bases left unmatched: 3.

The J gene is TRBJ1-4, the V gene TRBV5-4; D gene uncertain. Germline V gene data show CDR1 as SGHNT and CDR2 as YYREEE (reference sequence). CDR3 length equals 12 residues. Trimming took off 1 base at V and 4 bases at J, with 2 bases between the two ends. The DNA for the CDR3 is TGTGCCAGCAGCTTGCTTAATGAAAAACTGTTTTTT. This encodes CASSLLNEKLFF.

This clone was counted a single time. The chain carries TRBV29-1 and TRBJ2-7; D is possibly TRBD1 (5 bases). The CDR3 consists of 12 residues. In germline, CDR1 is SQVTM, CDR2 ANQGSEA. V was trimmed by 5 bases and J by 1 base, leaving 9 bases between them. The CDR3 DNA is TGCAGCGTTATCTCAGGGTCCTACGAGCAGTACTTC. Protein: CSVISGSYEQYF.

The gene calls are TRBV6-4 and TRBJ1-2; D might be TRBD1 (6 bases). This CDR3 comprises 15 residues. Germline V gives CDR1 MRHNA, CDR2 SNTAGT. The V end lost 0 bases, the J end lost 5 bases, and 13 bases lay between the germline ends. The CDR3 region is CASSDSETGLYGYTF. In nucleotides, the CDR3 is TGTGCCAGCAGTGACTCGGAGACAGGCCTATATGGCTACACCTTC.

The rearrangement uses TRBV28 and TRBJ2-5, with D perhaps matching TRBD2 (6 bases). This CDR3 is 19 amino acids long. Germline CDR1 MDHEN, CDR2 SYDVKM. V was trimmed by 3 bases and J by 6 bases, leaving 29 bases between them. The CDR3 loop is CASSFTSTLGGAIAKTQYF. For the CDR3, the DNA is TGTGCCAGCAGTTTTACTTCGACCCTCGGCGGGGCCATTGCGAAGACCCAGTACTTC.

This sequence joins TRBV6-6 and TRBJ2-7; D is perhaps TRBD1 (6 bases). With 5 bases removed from V and 9 bases from J, the gap between germline ends came to 14 bases. The germline V gene has CDR1 MNHNY and CDR2 SVGAGI (reference sequence). The CDR3 spans 12 residues. CDR3: CASSQGFRGQYF. CDR3 coding DNA: TGTGCCAGCAGTCAGGGGTTTCGAGGGCAGTACTTC.

This rearrangement joins TRBV18 to TRBJ2-7; 9 bases align to TRBD1. This CDR3 comprises 15 residues. The germline V gene has CDR1 KGHSH and CDR2 LQKENI. Trimming took 5 bases from V and 3 from J; bases not matched to a gene: 8. CDR3 residues: CASSKGQGNSYEQYF. CDR3 nucleotide sequence: TGTGCCAGCTCAAAAGGACAGGGGAATAGCTACGAGCAGTACTTC.

The chain links TRBV5-1 to TRBJ2-3, with D perhaps TRBD1 (5 bases). V lost 7 bases and J 2 bases, leaving 14 bases between the germline ends. The CDR3 spans 14 residues. Germline V gene lookup returns CDR1 SGHRS and CDR2 YFSETQ. CDR3 in DNA: TGCGCCAGCCTCCCGGACACCAACACAGATACGCAGTATTTT. Protein product: CASLPDTNTDTQYF.

The CDR3 region has the DNA TGTGCCTGGAGACACCAGGGAAATTATTGGAAACTGTTTTTT. Residues: CAWRHQGNYWKLFF. The rearrangement links TRBV30 to TRBJ1-4, with a weak D call TRBD1 (5 bases). The germline V gene has CDR1 GTSNPN and CDR2 SVGIG (reference sequence). The CDR3 is 14 amino acids. The germline V and J ends were trimmed by 3 bases and 11 bases, with 19 bases remaining between them.

This clone was seen just once. V gene TRBV28 combines with J gene TRBJ2-1; 10 bases map to TRBD2. CDR1 and CDR2 (germline): MDHEN, SYDVKM. The CDR3 is 14 amino acids. The ends lost 2 bases at V and 8 bases at J; junction bases unmatched: 3. The CDR3 region is CASSLGLAGDEQFF. CDR3 coding DNA: TGTGCCAGCAGTTTAGGGCTAGCGGGAGATGAGCAGTTCTTC.

V gene TRBV7-6 combines with J gene TRBJ1-4; 7 positions match TRBD1. J lost 3 bases, V lost 5 bases, and 9 bases had no gene match. The germline CDR1 and CDR2 sequences are SGHVS and FNYEAQ. CDR3 length: 16 amino acids. CDR3 DNA sequence: TGTGCCAGCAGCCCTAGACCGGGACAGTCTAATGAAAAACTGTTTTTT. This codes for CASSPRPGQSNEKLFF.

The chain employs TRBV7-9 and TRBJ2-5; no firm D call. Germline V lookup: CDR1 SEHNR, CDR2 FQNEAQ (reference sequence). V lost 2 bases, J lost 5 bases, and 9 bases lay in between. The CDR3 contains 13 residues. The CDR3 DNA reads as TGTGCCAGCAGCTTACGATCCGGGGAGACCCAGTACTTC. Its translation: CASSLRSGETQYF.

This chain joins TRBV19 and TRBJ2-1; 13 nucleotides line up with TRBD2. From germline, CDR1 is LNHDA and CDR2 SQIVND (reference sequence). V shed 8 bases, J shed 3 bases, and the junction held 4 bases outside the gene matches. The CDR3 is 15 amino acids. The CDR3: CASGGTSGIYNEQFF. CDR3 coding DNA: TGTGCCAGTGGAGGGACTAGCGGGATCTACAATGAGCAGTTCTTC.

The rearrangement joins TRBV5-6 to TRBJ2-7; 12 bases align to TRBD1. In germline, CDR1 is SGHDT, CDR2 YYEEEE. After removal of 4 bases from V and 10 bases from J, the junction contained 6 bases not matched to a gene. The CDR3 sequence is 13 residues long. As DNA, the CDR3 is TGTGCCAGCAGCGGGACAGGGGGCGCACTACAGTACTTC. Protein product: CASSGTGGALQYF.